These 32 T cell receptor beta chains originate from one sample sequenced in a study of blood T cell repertoires in COVID-19. Method: immunoSEQ multiplex PCR; TCRdb's copy keeps in-frame clones and lacks some. The sample has over 85,000 clones, about 90% seen once; the top ten hold 4% to 5%. Sequenced material: peripheral blood. The receptors here all came from a human donor with COVID-19, enrolled during active disease. The donor label of this sample is uncertain.

The J gene is TRBJ1-3, the V gene TRBV6-6; TRBD1 might be the D (6 bases). CDR3 size: 16 residues. Germline V gives CDR1 MNHNY, CDR2 SVGAGI (reference sequence). Trimming took off 7 bases at V and 0 bases at J, with 16 bases between the two ends. CDR3 amino acids: CASTMGASFSGNTIYF. The CDR3 region has the DNA TGTGCCAGCACCATGGGGGCCTCGTTCTCTGGAAACACCATATATTTT.

The chain uses TRBV23-1 and TRBJ1-2; TRBD1 agrees at 7 bases. TRBV23-1 falls under the ORF class, with uncertain function. The ends lost 10 bases at V and 7 bases at J; junction bases unmatched: 18. The CDR3 is made up of 15 amino acids. As DNA, the CDR3 is TGCGCCACCCGGCGGGGAGACAGGGTGATTCCTGGCTACACCTTC. Translating gives CATRRGDRVIPGYTF.

J is TRBJ1-5 and V is TRBV25-1; the D gene is possibly TRBD1 (6 bases). V was clipped by 3 bases and J by 3 bases, with 15 bases between them. Germline CDR1 reads MGHDK; CDR2 reads SYGVNS. The CDR3 covers 16 residues. CDR3 bases: TGTGCCAGCAGTGACCGCCCCCCAGGGGACAATCAGCCCCAGCATTTT. Its protein is CASSDRPPGDNQPQHF.

This clone is a singleton in its sample. V usage is TRBV28 and J usage is TRBJ1-6; D not certain. The germline V gene encodes CDR1 MDHEN and CDR2 SYDVKM. The length of the CDR3 is 16 residues. The V end was cut by 3 bases, the J end by 8 bases, with 17 bases between. CDR3 nucleotide sequence: TGTGCCAGCAGTTTTCGAGGGAGCGAAACCTATTCACCCCTCCACTTT. This sequence encodes CASSFRGSETYSPLHF.

The chain couples TRBV4-1 to TRBJ2-1; 7 bases are shared with TRBD1. This CDR3 is 15 amino acids long. Germline V CDR1 and CDR2: MGHRA, YSYEKL. With V trimmed by 1 base and J by 6 bases, 6 bases remained unmatched. Here the CDR3 DNA reads TGCGCCAGCAGCCAAGTGAGGGACAGTCCCAATGAGCAGTTCTTC. Translation: CASSQVRDSPNEQFF.

This sequence joins TRBV7-3 and TRBJ2-1; 7 bases agree with TRBD1. The CDR3 is 15 residues long. Germline trimming cut 0 bases from V and 5 bases from J; bases unmatched to any gene: 4. CDR1 and CDR2 from the germline V gene are SGHTA and FQGTGA. CDR3 region: CASSLTPGGNNEQFF. Written as DNA, the CDR3 is TGTGCCAGCAGCTTAACGCCAGGGGGTAACAATGAGCAGTTCTTC.

The V and J genes are TRBV10-3 and TRBJ1-1; weak D call: TRBD1 (6 bases). The V gene's germline CDR1 is ENHRY and CDR2 SYGVKD. V lost 4 bases to trimming and J lost 7 bases, with 10 bases between them. The CDR3 runs to 12 residues. Here the CDR3 DNA reads TGTGCCATCAGTGGGGGGCCGAATGAAGCTTTCTTT. As protein: CAISGGPNEAFF.

This clone was seen once. The chain employs TRBV18 and TRBJ2-5; D gene ambiguous. The V end lost 1 base, the J end lost 4 bases, and 7 bases lay between the germline ends. CDR1 is KGHSH and CDR2 is LQKENI in the germline V gene. CDR3 size: 13 residues. CDR3 residues: CASSPRDGETQYF. The CDR3 bases are TGTGCCAGCTCACCACGAGATGGAGAGACCCAGTACTTC.

The J gene is TRBJ2-1, the V gene TRBV5-1; no firm D call. V dropped 1 base and J dropped 6 bases, with 11 bases sitting between them. The CDR3 loop spans 14 amino acids. Germline V gene sequence: CDR1 SGHRS, CDR2 YFSETQ. In nucleotides, the CDR3 is TGCGCCAGCAGCTTGCCTATGGGCCTCAATGAGCAGTTCTTC. Its translation: CASSLPMGLNEQFF.

The rearrangement links TRBV7-2 to TRBJ2-3; TRBD2 agrees at 9 bases. V trimming: 7 bases; J trimming: 13 bases; junction bases outside the gene matches: 15. Germline CDR1 is SGHTA and CDR2 is FQGNSA. The CDR3 contains 14 residues. In nucleotides, the CDR3 is TGTGCCAGCACCTCCCCAACGAGGCGGGAGGGCAAGTATTTT. This translates into CASTSPTRREGKYF.

The genes are TRBV11-3 and TRBJ2-1, with TRBD1 matching 9 bases. The V and J ends lost 5 bases and 6 bases, in that order; junction bases with no gene match: 8. CDR1 and CDR2 (germline): SGHNT, YENEEA. The CDR3 has 15 residues. CDR3 DNA: TGTGCCAGCAGCCACCAGGGACAGGGCGGCAATGAGCAGTTCTTC. This translates into CASSHQGQGGNEQFF.

V is TRBV18 and J is TRBJ1-1, with 8 bases aligning to TRBD1. Per germline, CDR1 KGHSH and CDR2 LQKENI. This CDR3 is built from 13 residues. The junction had 5 bases not matched to a gene; V was cut back by 6 bases and J by 5 bases. The chain's CDR3 is CASSQTGDTEAFF. The CDR3, as DNA: TGTGCCAGCTCTCAGACAGGGGATACTGAAGCTTTCTTT.

The chain couples TRBV12-3 or TRBV12-4 to TRBJ2-7; no firm D call. Deletions cut 3 bases from V and 4 bases from J, with 10 bases between. CDR3 length: 13 amino acids. The CDR3 loop reads CASSLGPAYEQYF. The CDR3, as DNA: TGTGCCAGCAGTTTGGGCCCCGCATACGAGCAGTACTTC.

V gene TRBV28 combines with J gene TRBJ1-6; D perhaps matches TRBD1 (5 bases). V dropped 3 bases and J dropped 8 bases, with 14 bases sitting between them. Germline CDR1 MDHEN, CDR2 SYDVKM. This CDR3 has 15 residues. The CDR3 spells CASSFLGRADSPLHF. The DNA for the CDR3 is TGTGCCAGCAGTTTTTTGGGCAGGGCGGATTCACCCCTCCACTTT.

The chain combines TRBV12-3 or TRBV12-4 with TRBJ1-2; tentatively, D is TRBD1 (6 bases). The V gene lost 6 bases and the J gene lost 8 bases, with 16 bases spanning the gap. The CDR3 has 13 residues. CDR3 nucleotides: TGTGCCAGCAGAACCTCGACAGGTCTGGGCTACACCTTC. It specifies CASRTSTGLGYTF.

The chain recombines TRBV7-6 with TRBJ2-7, with 8 bases aligning to TRBD1. The trim removed 1 base at V and 6 bases at J, leaving 8 bases unmatched. The CDR3 covers 15 residues. The germline gives CDR1 SGHVS, CDR2 FNYEAQ. In nucleotides, the CDR3 is TGTGCCAGCAGCTTAGATCCCAGGGGGCAAGGCGAGCAGTACTTC. Translating it yields CASSLDPRGQGEQYF.

CDR3 region: CASSAGQHPEKLFF. In DNA form, the CDR3 reads TGTGCCAGCAGCGCAGGACAGCATCCTGAAAAACTGTTTTTT. The V and J genes are TRBV9 and TRBJ1-4; a possible D gene is TRBD1 (6 bases). CDR3 length: 14 residues. Germline V gene lookup returns CDR1 SGDLS and CDR2 YYNGEE. V lost 3 bases to trimming and J lost 7 bases, with 13 bases between them.

The chain links TRBV2 to TRBJ1-5; 11 bases map to TRBD1. The CDR3 runs to 14 residues. The trim removed 8 bases at V and 7 bases at J, leaving 7 bases unmatched. Germline CDR1 is SNHLY and CDR2 is FYNNEI. The CDR3 spells CASSGQGVGQPQHF. CDR3 nucleotide sequence: TGTGCCAGCTCGGGACAGGGGGTGGGGCAGCCCCAGCATTTT.

V and J are TRBV11-3 and TRBJ2-2; D gene uncertain. This CDR3 is 14 amino acids long. Trimming took off 1 base at V and 7 bases at J, with 10 bases between the two ends. Germline V CDR1 and CDR2: SGHNT, YENEEA. The CDR3 protein is CASSLVSTSGELFF. The CDR3, as DNA: TGTGCCAGCAGCTTAGTGTCCACGAGCGGGGAGCTGTTTTTT.

This chain connects TRBV18 to TRBJ2-7, with 8 bases lining up with TRBD1. This CDR3 spans 16 amino acids. Germline loops: CDR1 KGHSH, CDR2 LQKENI. The junction had 8 bases not matched to a gene; V was cut back by 3 bases and J by 1 base. DNA of the CDR3: TGTGCCAGCTCACCCTCGAGGGACAGGATATCCTACGAGCAGTACTTC. Protein sequence: CASSPSRDRISYEQYF.

This chain connects TRBV10-3 to TRBJ1-4; D may be TRBD1 (6 bases). The V gene's germline CDR1 is ENHRY and CDR2 SYGVKD. The CDR3 is 17 residues long. Trimming left V 0 bases short and J 0 bases short, with 11 bases between. The CDR3 loop reads CAISESRGLATNEKLFF. The CDR3 DNA reads TGTGCCATCAGTGAGTCGCGGGGGCTAGCAACTAATGAAAAACTGTTTTTT.

The rearrangement joins TRBV19 to TRBJ2-1; TRBD2 matches at 13 bases. The V gene's germline CDR1 is LNHDA and CDR2 SQIVND (reference sequence). The CDR3 is 15 residues long. V shed 2 bases, J shed 7 bases, and the junction held 2 bases outside the gene matches. CDR3 sequence: CASSILTSGRNEQFF. As DNA, the CDR3 is TGTGCCAGTAGTATACTGACTAGCGGGAGGAATGAGCAGTTCTTC.

V gene TRBV7-2 combines with J gene TRBJ2-5, with D possibly being TRBD2 (5 bases). CDR3 length: 14 amino acids. V dropped 0 bases and J dropped 4 bases, with 9 bases sitting between them. Germline V gives CDR1 SGHTA, CDR2 FQGNSA. This CDR3 reads CASSLAPSSETQYF. In DNA, the CDR3 is TGTGCCAGCAGCTTAGCGCCTAGCTCAGAGACCCAGTACTTC.

The CDR3 sequence is CASSQDLDGGLFF. The DNA of the CDR3 is TGTGCCAGCAGCCAAGATTTGGACGGAGGGCTGTTTTTT. The J gene is TRBJ1-4, the V gene TRBV14; D is unclear. In germline, CDR1 is SGHDN, CDR2 FVKESK. This CDR3 has 13 residues. The V end lost 0 bases, the J end lost 14 bases, and 13 bases lay between the germline ends.

The chain uses TRBV11-2 and TRBJ2-7; 8 bases line up with TRBD2. The CDR3 has 14 amino acids. Trimming cost V 3 bases and J 0 bases; bases outside gene matches: 1. Looked up from germline, CDR1 is SGHAT and CDR2 is FQNNGV. CDR3: CASSFSGNSYEQYF. DNA for the CDR3: TGTGCCAGCAGCTTTAGCGGGAACTCCTACGAGCAGTACTTC.

V usage is TRBV18 and J usage is TRBJ2-3; D call uncertain. Trimming took 6 bases from V and 4 from J, leaving 5 bases between them. In germline, CDR1 is KGHSH, CDR2 LQKENI. The length of the CDR3 is 11 residues. CDR3 protein: CASSSSDTQYF. CDR3 DNA: TGTGCCAGCTCGTCCTCAGATACGCAGTATTTT.

The count of this clone is one. V usage is TRBV9 and J usage is TRBJ2-2, with unresolved D. The CDR3 is made up of 16 amino acids. Trimming took off 0 bases at V and 0 bases at J, with 9 bases between the two ends. The germline CDR1 and CDR2 sequences are SGDLS and YYNGEE. The CDR3 region has the DNA TGTGCCAGCAGCGTAGGAGTTACCGCGAACACCGGGGAGCTGTTTTTT. Amino acid sequence: CASSVGVTANTGELFF. Together with reference TRBV9 and TRBJ2-2, the CDR3 gives the full variable domain: DSGVTQTPKHLITATGQRVTLRCSPRSGDLSVYWYQQSLDQGLQFLIQYYNGEERAKGNILERFSAQQFPDLHSELNLSSLELGDSALYFCASSVGVTANTGELFFGEGSRLTVL.

The genes are TRBV12-3 or TRBV12-4 and TRBJ2-5, with a tentative D call TRBD2 (6 bases). V lost 5 bases to trimming and J lost 9 bases, with 16 bases between them. This CDR3 has 13 amino acids. As DNA, the CDR3 is TGTGCCAGCAGTCCGGAGGGCCTAGGGGCCCAGTACTTC. Translated, it gives CASSPEGLGAQYF.

By proportion, this clone is medium-sized. This chain joins TRBV20-1 and TRBJ2-7; 10 bases line up with TRBD2. V lost 3 bases and J lost 1; bases outside the gene matches: 3. The germline V gene has CDR1 DFQATT and CDR2 SNEGSKA (reference sequence). The CDR3 length is 14 residues. The CDR3, as DNA: TGCAGTGCTAGTTGGACTAGCGGTTCCTACGAGCAGTACTTC. This codes for CSASWTSGSYEQYF.

This chain connects TRBV5-4 to TRBJ1-2, with TRBD1 identical over 8 bases. Germline V gives CDR1 SGHNT, CDR2 YYREEE (reference sequence). The length of the CDR3 is 17 residues. Trimming took 6 bases from V and 0 from J; bases not matched to a gene: 13. The CDR3: CASTPRQGAGANYGYTF. For the CDR3, the DNA is TGTGCCAGCACTCCACGCCAGGGGGCGGGAGCTAACTATGGCTACACCTTC.

This chain connects TRBV2 to TRBJ1-2; 12 bases line up with TRBD1. Germline CDR1 reads SNHLY; CDR2 reads FYNNEI. The CDR3 totals 17 residues. V gave up 8 bases and J gave up 4 bases; unmatched junction bases: 14. This CDR3 reads CASSRRDRGRFVYGYTF. The CDR3 bases are TGTGCCAGCTCCCGCCGGGACAGGGGGCGTTTCGTCTATGGCTACACCTTC.

The CDR3: CAISPAGADYGYTF. CDR3 coding DNA: TGTGCCATCAGTCCCGCGGGGGCGGACTATGGCTACACCTTC. The V call is TRBV10-3, the J call TRBJ1-2; perhaps TRBD1 as D (6 bases). This CDR3 contains 14 residues. V lost 5 bases, J lost 3 bases, and 13 bases lay in between. Germline V lookup: CDR1 ENHRY, CDR2 SYGVKD.